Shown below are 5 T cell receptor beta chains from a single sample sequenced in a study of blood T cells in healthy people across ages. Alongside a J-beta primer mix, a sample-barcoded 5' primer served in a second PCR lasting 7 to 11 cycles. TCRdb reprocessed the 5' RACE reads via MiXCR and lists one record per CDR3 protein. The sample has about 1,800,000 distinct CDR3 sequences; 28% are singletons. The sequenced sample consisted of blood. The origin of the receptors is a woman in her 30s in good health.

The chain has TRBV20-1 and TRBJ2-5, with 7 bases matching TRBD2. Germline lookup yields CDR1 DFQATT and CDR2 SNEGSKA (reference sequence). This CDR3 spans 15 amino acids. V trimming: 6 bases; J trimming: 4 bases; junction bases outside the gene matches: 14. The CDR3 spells CSAPGRAGLAETQYF. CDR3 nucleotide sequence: TGCAGTGCCCCCGGACGAGCGGGACTCGCAGAGACCCAGTACTTC.

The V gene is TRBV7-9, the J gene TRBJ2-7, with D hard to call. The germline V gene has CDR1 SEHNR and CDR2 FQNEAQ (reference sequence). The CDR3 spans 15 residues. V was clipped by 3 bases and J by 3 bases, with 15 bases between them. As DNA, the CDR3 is TGTGCCAGCAGCTTTGGTTGGGATGGGGACTACGAGCAGTACTTC. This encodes CASSFGWDGDYEQYF.

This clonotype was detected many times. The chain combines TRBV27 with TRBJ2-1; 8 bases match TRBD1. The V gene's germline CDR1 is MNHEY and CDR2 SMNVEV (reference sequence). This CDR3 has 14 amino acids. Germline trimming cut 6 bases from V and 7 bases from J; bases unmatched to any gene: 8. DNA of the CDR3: TGTGCCAGCAGCCTCGGGACAGGCCGGAATGAGCAGTTCTTC. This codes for CASSLGTGRNEQFF.

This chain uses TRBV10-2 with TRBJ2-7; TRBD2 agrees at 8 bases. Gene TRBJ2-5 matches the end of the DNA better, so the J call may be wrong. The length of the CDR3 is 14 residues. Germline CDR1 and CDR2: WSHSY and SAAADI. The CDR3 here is CASIGAGEWGTQYF. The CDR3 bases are TGCGCCAGCATAGGAGCGGGAGAGTGGGGGACCCAGTACTTC.

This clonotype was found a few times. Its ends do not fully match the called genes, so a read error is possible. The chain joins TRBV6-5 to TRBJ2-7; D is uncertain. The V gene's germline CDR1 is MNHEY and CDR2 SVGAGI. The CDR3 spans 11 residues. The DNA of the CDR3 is TGTGCCAGCAGTTACCGGAACGAGCGGTACTTC. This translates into CASSYRNERYF.